These T cell receptor beta chains were read from a single sample in a study of PD-1 blockade in classical Hodgkin lymphoma. Libraries were prepared by immunoSEQ multiplex PCR; TCRdb keeps only in-frame clonotypes and omits some of them. The sample yields 25,000 to 30,000 clones, approximately 80% seen once. Sample: CD4+ T cells from blood, taken before the fourth cycle of nivolumab. Receptors originate from a human donor with classical Hodgkin lymphoma. Each CDR3 is given with its conserved first and last residue. A D gene is named only where the DNA matches it firmly. Size is omitted from some rows. Given values are once, few, many or a class for expanded clones.

V: TRBV5-1; size: .; D: .; J: TRBJ2-3; DNA: TGCGCCAGCAGCTTGACTACCTCTCGGGAAGATACGCAGTATTTT; CDR3: CASSLTTSREDTQYF
V: TRBV6-5; size: .; D: .; J: TRBJ2-3; DNA: TGTGCCAGCAGTTCTCTGGGGCGTACTAGCACAGATACGCAGTATTTT; CDR3: CASSSLGRTSTDTQYF
V: TRBV5-1; size: .; D: .; J: TRBJ2-2; DNA: TGCGCCAGCAGCTTGGCCGGGGGACGGGGGACCGGGGAGCTGTTTTTT; CDR3: CASSLAGGRGTGELFF
V: TRBV18; size: .; D: .; J: TRBJ2-3; DNA: TGTGCCAGCTCACCACTGAGGGTTGGGGTCACAGATACGCAGTATTTT; CDR3: CASSPLRVGVTDTQYF
V: TRBV25-1; size: .; D: TRBD1; J: TRBJ1-6; DNA: TGTGCCAGCAGTGTTGGGACAGGGGGCGGTTCACCCCTCCACTTT; CDR3: CASSVGTGGGSPLHF
V: TRBV29-1; size: .; D: .; J: TRBJ1-4; DNA: TGCAGCGCTGGGTTTAATGAAAAACTGTTTTTT; CDR3: CSAGFNEKLFF
V: TRBV5-5; size: .; D: .; J: TRBJ2-7; DNA: TGTGCCAGCAGTCCGCGTCCGGAAAGGTCTTTATACGAGCAGTACTTC; CDR3: CASSPRPERSLYEQYF
V: TRBV7-8; size: .; D: .; J: TRBJ2-7; DNA: TGTGCCACCGAGAGGGCGGGAAACTACGAGCAGTACTTC; CDR3: CATERAGNYEQYF
V: TRBV6-5; size: few; D: .; J: TRBJ1-2; DNA: TGTGCCAGCAGGGCACAGGGTACCTATGGCTACACCTTC; CDR3: CASRAQGTYGYTF
V: TRBV14; size: .; D: TRBD1; J: TRBJ1-2; DNA: TGTGCCAGCAGCCACGCAGGGACAGTCTATGGCTACACCTTC; CDR3: CASSHAGTVYGYTF
V: TRBV6-5; size: once; D: .; J: TRBJ1-4; DNA: TGTGCCAGCAGTTACGGGGGTTCAAACCCTTGGGAAAAACTGTTTTTT; CDR3: CASSYGGSNPWEKLFF
V: TRBV5-1; size: .; D: TRBD1; J: TRBJ2-2; DNA: TGCGCCAGCAGCCTTAGACAGGGGGACACCGGGGAGCTGTTTTTT; CDR3: CASSLRQGDTGELFF
V: TRBV29-1; size: .; D: .; J: TRBJ2-7; DNA: TGCAGCGTTGCCGGCGGGGAAGCCGAGCAGTACTTC; CDR3: CSVAGGEAEQYF
V: TRBV27; size: .; D: .; J: TRBJ1-1; DNA: TGTGCCAGCAGTTCCCAGGGCAGGGAAGCTTTCTTT; CDR3: CASSSQGREAFF
V: TRBV5-1; size: .; D: .; J: TRBJ1-1; DNA: TGCGCCAGCAGCGCGCAGGGGAACACTGAAGCTTTCTTT; CDR3: CASSAQGNTEAFF
V: TRBV6-1; size: .; D: TRBD1; J: TRBJ2-3; DNA: TGTGCCAGCAAGGGACAGGGCGAACATACGCAGTATTTT; CDR3: CASKGQGEHTQYF
V: TRBV18; size: .; D: TRBD1; J: TRBJ2-7; DNA: TGTGCCAGCTCACCCGGGACAGGGTTGGAGCAGTACTTC; CDR3: CASSPGTGLEQYF
V: TRBV6-6; size: .; D: .; J: TRBJ1-3; DNA: TGTGCCAGCAGTTACCCAGAAGGTTTCACTGGAAACACCATATATTTT; CDR3: CASSYPEGFTGNTIYF
V: TRBV6-5; size: .; D: .; J: TRBJ1-5; DNA: TGTGCCAGCCGACTTCGGGCGTATAGCAATCAGCCCCAGCATTTT; CDR3: CASRLRAYSNQPQHF
V: TRBV27; size: .; D: .; J: TRBJ2-7; DNA: TGTGCCAGCAGTTCGGGGTGGACAGTCCTCTTC; CDR3: CASSSGWTVLF
V: TRBV7-9; size: .; D: .; J: TRBJ1-3; DNA: TGTGCCAGCAGCTTATCTGGGGTCGGAAACACCATATATTTT; CDR3: CASSLSGVGNTIYF
V: TRBV5-1; size: .; D: TRBD1; J: TRBJ2-1; DNA: TGCGCCAGCAGCTTGGGTCAGGGGGCCCTCTCCTACAATGAGCAGTTCTTC; CDR3: CASSLGQGALSYNEQFF
V: TRBV4-1; size: once; D: .; J: TRBJ2-7; DNA: TGCGCCAGCAGCCAGGTGAGCTCCTACGAGCAGTACTTC; CDR3: CASSQVSSYEQYF
V: TRBV5-1; size: .; D: .; J: TRBJ2-7; DNA: TGCGCCAGCAGCTTGAGGGGGGCTCTGGACGAGCAGTACTTC; CDR3: CASSLRGALDEQYF
V: TRBV6-5; size: once; D: TRBD1; J: TRBJ2-2; DNA: TGTGCCAGCAGTGCACAGGGGGCATTTTCCGGGGAGCTGTTTTTT; CDR3: CASSAQGAFSGELFF
V: TRBV5-1; size: .; D: TRBD2; J: TRBJ2-3; DNA: TGCGCCAGCAGCGGGGGGACTAGCAATACAGATACGCAGTATTTT; CDR3: CASSGGTSNTDTQYF
V: TRBV5-1; size: .; D: .; J: TRBJ1-1; DNA: TGCGCCAGCAGCCCAGGACCCATGAACACTGAAGCTTTCTTT; CDR3: CASSPGPMNTEAFF
V: TRBV5-1; size: .; D: .; J: TRBJ1-3; DNA: TGCGCCAGCAGCCTCTACATCGGGGACACCATATATTTT; CDR3: CASSLYIGDTIYF
V: TRBV28; size: .; D: TRBD2; J: TRBJ2-7; DNA: TGTGCCAGCAGCCCCCCGGGGGGTGGCTACGAGCAGTACTTC; CDR3: CASSPPGGGYEQYF
V: TRBV6-5; size: .; D: TRBD1; J: TRBJ1-4; DNA: TGTGCCAGCAGTTACGAAGGGGGCCGTGAAAAACTGTTTTTT; CDR3: CASSYEGGREKLFF
V: TRBV7-9; size: .; D: TRBD1; J: TRBJ2-7; DNA: TGTGCCAGCAGCTTCACAGGGGAGAGGTCCTACGAGCAGTACTTC; CDR3: CASSFTGERSYEQYF
V: TRBV25-1; size: .; D: .; J: TRBJ1-5; DNA: TGTGCCAGCAGAGGACTGGGAAATCAGCCCCAGCATTTT; CDR3: CASRGLGNQPQHF
V: TRBV5-1; size: .; D: .; J: TRBJ1-2; DNA: TGCGCCAGCAGCTTGGTGGGCCAGGGAGGCGGCTACACCTTC; CDR3: CASSLVGQGGGYTF
V: TRBV5-1; size: .; D: .; J: TRBJ1-4; DNA: TGCGCCAGCAGCTTGGTGGGGGCCGGGGGTGAAAAACTGTTTTTT; CDR3: CASSLVGAGGEKLFF
V: TRBV5-1; size: .; D: .; J: TRBJ1-4; DNA: TGCGCCAGCAGCAAAGGGAACGAACAGAAACTGTTTTTT; CDR3: CASSKGNEQKLFF
V: TRBV28; size: .; D: .; J: TRBJ1-1; DNA: TGTGCCAGCAGTTTCATTGGGGTCTCTAACACTGAAGCTTTCTTT; CDR3: CASSFIGVSNTEAFF
V: TRBV6-1; size: .; D: .; J: TRBJ2-1; DNA: TGTGCCAGCAGTGAAGAATCGAGTGTTTGGTCCTACAATGAGCAGTTCTTC; CDR3: CASSEESSVWSYNEQFF
V: TRBV7-9; size: .; D: .; J: TRBJ2-7; DNA: TGTGCCAGCCGAGAGATGGGGAGCTCCTACGAGCAGTACTTC; CDR3: CASREMGSSYEQYF
V: TRBV7-6; size: few; D: .; J: TRBJ2-2; DNA: TGTGCCAGCAGCTTAAAGGGCAGGTCGAACACCGGGGAGCTGTTTTTT; CDR3: CASSLKGRSNTGELFF
V: TRBV5-1; size: .; D: TRBD2; J: TRBJ2-3; DNA: TGCGCCAGCGGCGGGGGGCTGGCAGATACGCAGTATTTT; CDR3: CASGGGLADTQYF
V: TRBV5-6; size: .; D: .; J: TRBJ1-4; DNA: TGTGCCAGCAGCTTGAGACAGCTCTATAATGAAAAACTGTTTTTT; CDR3: CASSLRQLYNEKLFF
V: TRBV6-6; size: .; D: .; J: TRBJ2-2; DNA: TGTGCCAGCAGTTACTCCGGGGAAATGAACACCGGGGAGCTGTTTTTT; CDR3: CASSYSGEMNTGELFF
V: TRBV5-1; size: .; D: .; J: TRBJ2-2; DNA: TGCGCCAGCAGCTTGGCCGTGAACACCGGGGAGCTGTTTTTT; CDR3: CASSLAVNTGELFF
V: TRBV5-4; size: .; D: .; J: TRBJ2-3; DNA: TGTGCCAGCAGCCCCGAACTAGGAGGGGCCACAGATACGCAGTATTTT; CDR3: CASSPELGGATDTQYF
V: TRBV2; size: .; D: .; J: TRBJ2-5; DNA: TGTGCCAGCATGGCCGACCAGGTTGTTGAGACCCAGTACTTC; CDR3: CASMADQVVETQYF
V: TRBV7-9; size: few; D: .; J: TRBJ1-6; DNA: TGTGCCAGCAGCTTACAGACCTTACTTGATTCACCCCTCCACTTT; CDR3: CASSLQTLLDSPLHF
V: TRBV7-8; size: .; D: TRBD1; J: TRBJ2-7; DNA: TGTGCCAGCAGCGACAGGGGCCTTATCGTCAGCTCCTACGAGCAGTACTTC; CDR3: CASSDRGLIVSSYEQYF
V: TRBV5-1; size: .; D: .; J: TRBJ2-3; DNA: TGCGCCAGCAGCTTGGCTCCGATGGCAGATACGCAGTATTTT; CDR3: CASSLAPMADTQYF
V: TRBV9; size: .; D: .; J: TRBJ2-1; DNA: TGTGCCAGCGCCCGCGGGGTTTCCTACAATGAGCAGTTCTTC; CDR3: CASARGVSYNEQFF
V: TRBV2; size: .; D: TRBD1; J: TRBJ1-2; DNA: TGTGCCAGCAGAGCCGGGACAGCCAACTATGGCTACACCTTC; CDR3: CASRAGTANYGYTF
V: TRBV5-1; size: .; D: TRBD1; J: TRBJ2-5; DNA: TGCGCCAGCAGCGTCAACGGACAGGGGGTTATAGGGACCCAGTACTTC; CDR3: CASSVNGQGVIGTQYF
V: TRBV2; size: .; D: TRBD1; J: TRBJ2-7; DNA: TGTGCCAGCAGTAAGAGACTCCCCGGACAGGGGGGGGGAGAGCAGTACTTC; CDR3: CASSKRLPGQGGGEQYF
V: TRBV5-1; size: .; D: TRBD1; J: TRBJ1-2; DNA: TGCGCCAGCAGCCCCCGGACAGGGGGGGACTATGGCTACACCTTC; CDR3: CASSPRTGGDYGYTF